This TCR beta chain was retrieved from a study of blood T cell repertoires in COVID-19. For the study at large: Samples of COVID-19 (acute and convalescent) were obtained from the United States, Italy and Spain. The cDNA or gDNA used as material had been derived from T cells, B-cell-depleted T cells, or PBMCs.

Trimming at V came to 6 bases and at J to 2 bases, leaving 11 bases not matched to a gene. CDR1 is LNHDA, CDR2 SQIVND, per germline (reference sequence). CDR3 length equals 16 residues. Source study methods: Reference gene primer amplification in the assay estimated nucleated cell counts. This table comes from immunoSEQ multiplex PCR, and its TCRdb copy is limited to in-frame clones, with some not included. D and trimming were read from the DNA, whereas the V and J calls and clone size are those reported in that table. Of roughly 140,000 clones in the sample, 75% to 90% are singletons; the top ten hold around 0.62%.

The V and J genes are TRBV19 and TRBJ1-1; 8 bases fit TRBD1. This sequence originates from a man in his 60s with acute or convalescent COVID-19. Sequenced: peripheral blood. The CDR3 loop is CASSLTGVGENTEAFF. The DNA for the CDR3 is TGTGCCAGTAGCTTGACAGGGGTTGGGGAAAACACTGAAGCTTTCTTT.